Below, 22 T cell receptor beta chains from the same sample are listed, as sequenced in a study of cytomegalovirus exposure and HLA in healthy donors (dated by TCRdb to about 2017). The library was generated by the immunoSEQ multiplex PCR assay. The multiplex PCR relied on a mix of 60 forward primers for TCR Vbeta segments and 13 reverse primers for TCR Jbeta segments. This is the immuneACCESS table as TCRdb keeps it, with only in-frame sequences that have V and J called. A part of the clones is gone; compared with another copy, unresolved V genes explain less than half, and the rest is unexplained. The sample contains 100,000 or so clones, 69% of them found a single time. The ten largest clonotypes hold 3.2% of the sample. Sample: PBMCs. The receptors stem from a man aged 25 to 40 in good health and CMV-seronegative.

V and J are TRBV6-5 and TRBJ2-2; unclear D gene. Germline CDR1 MNHEY, CDR2 SVGAGI. Trimming cost V 3 bases and J 6 bases, with 8 bases left between them. The CDR3 covers 13 residues. CDR3 sequence: CASSYQQAGELFF. In nucleotides, the CDR3 is TGTGCCAGCAGTTATCAGCAGGCCGGGGAGCTGTTTTTT.

The chain couples TRBV4-3 to TRBJ2-1, with 10 bases matching TRBD1. Trimming at V came to 3 bases and at J to 10 bases, leaving 6 bases not matched to a gene. Germline CDR1 LGHNA, CDR2 YSLEER. The CDR3 is 14 amino acids. For the CDR3, the DNA is TGCGCCAGCAGCCACCGGGACAGGGGTGGCGAGCAGTTCTTC. It translates to CASSHRDRGGEQFF.

The CDR3 loop reads CASSLTSGNEQYF. CDR3 nucleotides: TGTGCCAGCAGCTTGACTAGCGGGAACGAGCAGTACTTC. This chain connects TRBV7-2 to TRBJ2-5; 11 bases are a match to TRBD2. The DNA end is a closer match to TRBJ2-7, so the J assignment may be wrong. The CDR3 runs to 13 residues. Germline V gives CDR1 SGHTA, CDR2 FQGNSA.

The chain has TRBV7-2 and TRBJ1-5; a weak D match, TRBD1 (5 bases). The germline V gene encodes CDR1 SGHTA and CDR2 FQGNSA. Deletions cut 5 bases from V and 4 bases from J, with 9 bases between. This CDR3 has 13 residues. The CDR3 protein is CASSVDRNQPQHF. As DNA, the CDR3 is TGTGCCAGCAGCGTCGACAGAAATCAGCCCCAGCATTTT.

The J gene is TRBJ2-7, the V gene TRBV7-2; 13 bases fit TRBD2. CDR3 length: 16 amino acids. V lost 3 bases to trimming and J lost 7 bases; unmatched junction nucleotides: 9. Germline-derived CDR1 and CDR2 are SGHTA and FQGNSA. The CDR3 loop is CASSFDWTSGSYEQYF. DNA for the CDR3: TGTGCCAGCAGCTTCGACTGGACTAGCGGGAGTTATGAGCAGTACTTC.

The CDR3 DNA reads TGTGCCAGCATTATAGGACAATATCAGACTGAAGCTTTCTTT. This encodes CASIIGQYQTEAFF. V is TRBV2 and J is TRBJ1-1; TRBD1 might be the D (5 bases). Germline V CDR1 and CDR2: SNHLY, FYNNEI. Deletions cut 7 bases from V and 5 bases from J, with 17 bases between. The CDR3 consists of 14 residues.

This chain joins TRBV6-5 and TRBJ2-2, with D possibly TRBD2 on 5 matching bases. Between the trimmed V and J ends, which lost 7 bases and 1 base, there was a span of 7 bases. This CDR3 region has 13 residues. Germline-derived CDR1 and CDR2 are MNHEY and SVGAGI. The DNA of the CDR3 is TGTGCCAGCAAAGAGGGGAACACCGGGGAGCTGTTTTTT. Translation gives CASKEGNTGELFF.

This sequence joins TRBV28 and TRBJ2-4, with D possibly being TRBD2 (6 bases). The CDR3 is made up of 14 amino acids. V gave up 7 bases and J gave up 3 bases, with 13 bases separating them. Germline lookup yields CDR1 MDHEN and CDR2 SYDVKM. In DNA form, the CDR3 reads TGTGCCAGCATCCCCTCGGGACTCAAAAACATTCAGTACTTC. This translates into CASIPSGLKNIQYF.

This chain connects TRBV2 to TRBJ2-1, with 8 bases fitting TRBD1. Per the germline V gene, CDR1 is SNHLY and CDR2 is FYNNEI. The CDR3 contains 15 residues. The J segment lost 5 bases and the V segment lost 5 bases, leaving 8 bases of the junction unmatched. DNA for the CDR3: TGTGCCAGCAGTCCCAGGACAGGGCTGAACAATGAGCAGTTCTTC. It codes for CASSPRTGLNNEQFF.

This chain connects TRBV19 to TRBJ2-5, with 9 bases that match TRBD1. Germline assignment: CDR1 LNHDA and CDR2 SQIVND (reference sequence). Trimming removed 11 bases from V and 4 bases from J; junction bases left unmatched: 8. The CDR3 is 13 residues long. DNA for the CDR3: TGTGCCGTCCGGGACAGGGTTGGAGAGACCCAGTACTTC. Its translation is CAVRDRVGETQYF.

The chain combines TRBV7-9 with TRBJ1-1; possible D gene TRBD1, 6 bases. This CDR3 comprises 14 residues. Trimming took 5 bases from V and 5 from J, leaving 15 bases between them. CDR1 and CDR2 from the germline V gene are SEHNR and FQNEAQ (reference sequence). The CDR3 DNA is TGTGCCAGCAGCCTAGGGGGGGGTACGACTGAAGCTTTCTTT. Translating it yields CASSLGGGTTEAFF.

The CDR3 nucleotides are TGTGCCTGGACCACAGGGGGGAAACAGCCCCAGCATTTT. Its translation is CAWTTGGKQPQHF. The chain is built from TRBV30 and TRBJ1-5, with 8 bases matching TRBD1. V lost 4 bases and J lost 7; bases outside the gene matches: 6. The germline V gene encodes CDR1 GTSNPN and CDR2 SVGIG (reference sequence). The CDR3 consists of 13 residues. The variable domain in full, completed from reference TRBV30 and TRBJ1-5, reads SQTIHQWPATLVQPVGSPLSLECTVEGTSNPNLYWYRQAAGRGLQLLFYSVGIGQISSEVPQNLSASRPQDRQFILSSKKLLLSDSGFYLCAWTTGGKQPQHFGDGTRLSIL.

The gene calls are TRBV7-9 and TRBJ2-6; D gene unclear. The CDR3 has 13 residues. Germline-derived CDR1 and CDR2 are SEHNR and FQNEAQ (reference sequence). V lost 3 bases, J lost 4 bases, and 4 bases lay in between. The CDR3 here is CASSLAGANVLTF. The DNA for the CDR3 is TGTGCCAGCAGCTTGGCAGGGGCCAACGTCCTGACTTTC.

This sequence joins TRBV11-2 and TRBJ1-2, with a tentative D call TRBD1 (6 bases). Trimming took off 2 bases at V and 8 bases at J, with 9 bases between the two ends. CDR3 length: 12 residues. CDR1 SGHAT and CDR2 FQNNGV come from the germline V gene. The CDR3 reads CASSLPGGGYTF. CDR3 sequence (DNA): TGTGCCAGCAGCTTACCGGGGGGCGGCTACACCTTC.

The chain employs TRBV6-1 and TRBJ2-1; TRBD1 is a possible D gene (6 bases). Trimming took off 5 bases at V and 7 bases at J, with 15 bases between the two ends. From germline, CDR1 is MNHNS and CDR2 SASEGT. There are 14 residues in the CDR3. Here the CDR3 reads CASSLREGENEQFF. The CDR3 DNA is TGTGCCAGCAGTCTCCGTGAGGGGGAGAATGAGCAGTTCTTC.

The chain is built from TRBV7-3 and TRBJ1-2, with D perhaps matching TRBD1 (6 bases). Trimming took off 5 bases at V and 2 bases at J, with 12 bases between the two ends. CDR1 is SGHTA, CDR2 FQGTGA, per germline. The length of the CDR3 is 14 residues. The CDR3 DNA reads as TGTGCCAGCAGCCCTAAGGGGGGGAACTATGGCTACACCTTC. Its translation is CASSPKGGNYGYTF. Using reference TRBV7-3 and TRBJ1-2 for the parts outside the CDR3, the full variable domain is GAGVSQTPSNKVTEKGKYVELRCDPISGHTALYWYRQSLGQGPEFLIYFQGTGAADDSGLPNDRFFAVRPEGSVSTLKIQRTERGDSAVYLCASSPKGGNYGYTFGSGTRLTVV.

This clone appeared a single time. The chain has TRBV2 and TRBJ1-4, with 10 bases aligning to TRBD1. Losses at the gene ends were 5 bases for V and 10 bases for J; bases not matched to a gene: 10. The germline V gene encodes CDR1 SNHLY and CDR2 FYNNEI. The CDR3 is 15 residues long. This CDR3 reads CASSPGDRGSGKLFF. The CDR3 DNA follows: TGTGCCAGCAGTCCGGGGGACAGGGGTAGTGGAAAACTGTTTTTT.

The chain joins TRBV19 to TRBJ1-5, with no clear D. Germline assignment: CDR1 LNHDA and CDR2 SQIVND (reference sequence). The CDR3 is made up of 14 amino acids. Trimming removed 4 bases at V and 7 bases at J, with 14 bases between. CDR3 residues: CASSSSRGGQPQHF. CDR3 DNA: TGTGCCAGTAGTAGCAGCCGGGGAGGGCAGCCCCAGCATTTT.

The J gene is TRBJ1-4, the V gene TRBV28; D may be TRBD1 (6 bases). There are 14 residues in the CDR3. Germline V gene lookup returns CDR1 MDHEN and CDR2 SYDVKM. Trimming left V 6 bases short and J 2 bases short, with 10 bases between. CDR3 nucleotides: TGTGCCAGCAGCCCGAGGGGGACTAATGAAAAACTGTTTTTT. Its translation is CASSPRGTNEKLFF.

V and J are TRBV9 and TRBJ1-1, with 9 nucleotides matching TRBD1. CDR3 length equals 14 residues. J was trimmed by 3 bases and V by 1 base; bases with no gene match: 1. Germline CDR1 and CDR2: SGDLS and YYNGEE. As DNA, the CDR3 is TGTGCCAGCAGCGTACGGACAGGGGACACTGAAGCTTTCTTT. Translated, it gives CASSVRTGDTEAFF.

As concerns this clone: Other DNA sequences within the sample encode an identical CDR3. J is TRBJ1-5 and V is TRBV18, with 7 bases aligning to TRBD1. The CDR3 is made up of 13 amino acids. V lost 3 bases to trimming and J lost 4 bases; unmatched junction nucleotides: 0. Germline V CDR1 and CDR2: KGHSH, LQKENI. For the CDR3, the DNA is TGTGCCAGCTCACCGGACAGGAATCAGCCCCAGCATTTT. It encodes CASSPDRNQPQHF.

The CDR3 loop is CASSRRAAGSTEAFF. The CDR3 DNA is TGTGCCAGTAGTAGGAGGGCAGCGGGGTCCACTGAAGCTTTCTTT. The J gene is TRBJ1-1, the V gene TRBV19; D is ambiguous. The CDR3 consists of 15 residues. V shed 4 bases and J shed 4 bases, with 16 bases lying between them. Germline lookup yields CDR1 LNHDA and CDR2 SQIVND (reference sequence).